The entry below describes one T cell receptor (beta chain). Its antigen remains undetermined. No base-level quality is on record; no much larger clone is a single base apart. Patients chosen for sequencing had shown expansion of CD8+CD57+ cells by flow cytometry. Every patient had severe acquired aplastic anemia, diagnosed using the International Study of Aplastic Anemia and Agranulocytosis and Camitta criteria. Patients had received no therapy at the time of blood sampling. In the study, sorted CD4+ and CD8+ blood T cells from patients with severe aplastic anemia and from healthy subjects underwent deep sequencing of TCR repertoires. In the USA, patient enrollment took place under clinicaltrials.gov protocols 00001620, 01623167, 00001397, 00071045, 00081523 and 00961064. Ficoll-Paque density gradient centrifugation was used to isolate peripheral blood mononuclear cells. CD4+ and CD8+ T cells were sorted by FACS or magnetic beads before DNA extraction.

This entry belongs to a study of CD8+CD57+ T cells in acquired aplastic anemia (dated 2018 in TCRdb). The study in broad terms: Extracted DNA from sorted CD4+ and CD8+ cells averaged approximately 3 ug, ranging from roughly 0.17 to 27.4 ug. CD8+CD57+ expansion was defined as a frequency above the mean frequency observed in healthy subjects. Findings and caveats that apply to the study as a whole: No significant difference in CD8+ Simpson's diversity was found between patients and healthy controls (P=0.060). Although some 28 CD8+ CDR3 sequences were shared by patients and controls, these sequences appeared highly expressed in patients and within the immunodominant clones of patients.

Genomic DNA served as template for TCR beta VDJ combination and CDR3 sequence profiling. TCR repertoire sequencing was run on an Illumina HiSeq 2000. The original methods were these. TRBV/TRBJ rearrangement plots, CDR3 size and DJ length profiles, and Simpson's diversity index were used to assess repertoires. Whichever DNA sequence was most abundant in the deep sequencing data was defined as the immunodominant clone. CDR3 amino acid sequences were screened for sharing across subjects and were compared with published repertoires and the VDJdb database. TCRdb took the public reads, trimmed them with fastp at Q25, ran MiXCR for clone calling and kept in-frame beta chains. Records with the same CDR3 protein are collapsed into one entry carrying the most frequent genes and DNA. TCRdb's processing, not the authors', yielded these V and J calls. The sample table contains roughly 260,000 distinct CDR3 sequences; only one count was recorded for approximately 45% of them. Over 7.5% of the sample comes from the top ten.

Compared with germline, V lacks 5 bases and J lacks 2 bases; bases without a gene match: 6. Reading the germline V gene (reference sequence) gives CDR1 SEHNR and CDR2 FQNEAQ. The CDR3 starts with the cysteine, ends with the phenylalanine, and has 14 residues. Left in the record is the CDR3 DNA by itself, 42 bases read in frame from the first base. The chain was built from TRBV7-9 and TRBJ2-7; TRBD1 aligns with 7 central bases. The receptor was isolated from a human donor with aplastic anemia. Sequencing was done on a sample of sorted CD4+, CD8+, or CD8+CD57+ T cells (not recorded which) from PBMCs. The CDR3 has the sequence CASSPGQHAYEQYF. Read as DNA, the sequence is TGTGCCAGCAGCCCGGGACAGCACGCCTACGAGCAGTACTTC.